This T cell receptor beta chain was identified in a study of T cells in Graves' hyperthyroidism and ophthalmopathy. Regarding the study as a whole: Ophthalmopathy cases were set apart from stable hyperthyroidism by a 13 V-J model. The model predicted ophthalmopathy a median around 6.5 months before onset.

Across 18 months, stable Graves' hyperthyroidism was marked by no progression to ophthalmopathy. Those with hyperthyroidism were 18 to 65 years old, newly diagnosed, and ill for under 2 months. Unmatched junction bases numbered 14, after V lost 6 bases and J lost 6 bases. The CDR3 contains 17 residues. The germline CDR1 and CDR2 sequences are DFQATT and SNEGSKA (reference sequence). This clonotype was observed at least ten times. Its specificity is not known. TCR beta CDR3 sequences were amplified from RNA transcripts. A set of HTBI primers served as the primers for a first-round RT-PCR of the TCR CDR3. TCRdb re-analysed the multiplex PCR reads in MiXCR, keeping a single row per CDR3 protein. Of approximately 520,000 distinct CDR3 sequences in the sample, less than 25% were seen once.

The clonotype was recovered from a man between 18 and 35 years old with Graves' hyperthyroidism. The source material was blood. This chain uses TRBV20-1 with TRBJ2-7; 16 nucleotides align to TRBD2. CDR3 DNA: TGCAGTGCCCTCGGGACTAGCGGGGGGGCCGAAACAGGCGAGCAGTACTTC. It translates to CSALGTSGGAETGEQYF.